This T cell receptor beta chain is from a study of graft-versus-host responses after intestinal transplantation. On the study more broadly: Recipients across the board were started on anti-thymocyte globulin induction, then kept on tacrolimus and steroids for 2 to 4 years. General study findings and limits: The recipient marrow held GvH clones, and some of them showed up first in ileum or blood.

To note about this clone: Its antigen is unidentified.

V was shortened by 3 bases and J by 9 bases, with 12 bases between the two germline ends. The CDR3 consists of 12 residues. CDR1 SGHNT and CDR2 YYREEE come from the germline V gene (reference sequence). Researchers processed graft tissue to release intraepithelial and lamina propria lymphocytes. The data were produced by immunoSEQ multiplex PCR, yet TCRdb's version contains in-frame clones alone and is incomplete. This sample yields tens of thousands of clones, of which approximately 88% are seen a single time; under 2% belongs to the top ten. Sequences were derived from ileum tissue, sampled 350 to 400 days after transplant. The V and J genes are TRBV5-4 and TRBJ1-2; maybe TRBD1 (6 bases). This TCR was sampled from a human patient who received an intestinal transplant, so some T cells may come from the graft donor. CDR3 sequence (DNA): TGTGCCAGCAGCTCAGGGGCAAAGAGCTACACCTTC. Its protein is CASSSGAKSYTF.